This record looks at one TCR beta chain sequence and its context. What it binds is not known. Expressed TCRB transcripts were sequenced, since all the RNA that had been isolated was reverse transcribed. Generated by immunoSEQ multiplex PCR, the TCRdb table keeps only in-frame clones and is missing some. The top ten hold roughly 0.04% of the sample, which has 500,000 to 850,000 clones, about 14% seen once. This sample was included in a study of beta chain features in type 1 diabetes. Study-level results: People with Type 1 diabetes carried modestly yet significantly shorter TCRB CDR3s in all four CD4+ subsets. A greater similarity of naive, central memory and Treg TCRB repertoires was seen among patients than among healthy donors.

The CDR3 is 17 amino acids. In germline, CDR1 is LNHDA, CDR2 SQIVND (reference sequence). V trimming: 4 bases; J trimming: 0 bases; junction bases outside the gene matches: 6. This TCR derives from a man younger than 35 with type 1 diabetes. Sequencing was done on a sample of naive CD4+ T cells from blood. The chain carries TRBV19 and TRBJ2-2; TRBD2 aligns across 9 bases. The CDR3 coding sequence is TGTGCCAGTAGTAGGGACCTAGCGGGATCGAACACCGGGGAGCTGTTTTTT. Its translation is CASSRDLAGSNTGELFF.